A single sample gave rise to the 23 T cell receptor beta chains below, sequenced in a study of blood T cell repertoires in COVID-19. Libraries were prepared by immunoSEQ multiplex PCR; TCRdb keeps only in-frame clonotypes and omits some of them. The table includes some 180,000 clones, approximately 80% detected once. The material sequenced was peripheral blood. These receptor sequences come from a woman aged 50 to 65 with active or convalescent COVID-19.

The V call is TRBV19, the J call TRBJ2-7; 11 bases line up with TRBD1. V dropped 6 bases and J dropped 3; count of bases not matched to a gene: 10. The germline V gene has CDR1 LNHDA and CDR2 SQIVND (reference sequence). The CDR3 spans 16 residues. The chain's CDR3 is CASRQRTGTGGYEQYF. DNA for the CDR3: TGTGCCAGTAGACAAAGAACCGGGACAGGGGGCTACGAGCAGTACTTC.

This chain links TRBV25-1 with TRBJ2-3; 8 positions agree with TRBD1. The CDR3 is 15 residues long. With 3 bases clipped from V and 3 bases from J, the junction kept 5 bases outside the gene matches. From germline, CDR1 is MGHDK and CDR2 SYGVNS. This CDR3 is CASSDAGGVTDTQYF. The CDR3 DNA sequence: TGTGCCAGCAGTGACGCAGGGGGCGTTACAGATACGCAGTATTTT.

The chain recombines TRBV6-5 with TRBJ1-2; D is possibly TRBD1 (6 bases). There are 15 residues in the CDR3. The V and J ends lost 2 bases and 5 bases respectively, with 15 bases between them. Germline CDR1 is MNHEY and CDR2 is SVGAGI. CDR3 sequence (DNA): TGTGCCAGCAGTTACAGGGACACCTCTCCATATGGCTACACCTTC. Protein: CASSYRDTSPYGYTF.

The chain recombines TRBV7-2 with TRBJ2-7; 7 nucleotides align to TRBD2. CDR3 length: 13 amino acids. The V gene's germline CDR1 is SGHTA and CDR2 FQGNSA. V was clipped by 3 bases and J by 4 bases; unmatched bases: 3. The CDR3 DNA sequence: TGTGCCAGCAGCTTTTCGGGGGGTTACGAGCAGTACTTC. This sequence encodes CASSFSGGYEQYF. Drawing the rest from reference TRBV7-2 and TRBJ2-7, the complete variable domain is GAGVSQSPSNKVTEKGKDVELRCDPISGHTALYWYRQSLGQGLEFLIYFQGNSAPDKSGLPSDRFSAERTGGSVSTLTIQRTQQEDSAVYLCASSFSGGYEQYFGPGTRLTVT.

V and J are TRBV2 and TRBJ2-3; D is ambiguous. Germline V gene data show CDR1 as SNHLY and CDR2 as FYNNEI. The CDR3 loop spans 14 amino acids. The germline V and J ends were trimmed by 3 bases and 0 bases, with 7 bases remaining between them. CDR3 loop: CASSEWSSTDTQYF. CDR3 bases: TGTGCCAGCAGTGAGTGGAGTAGCACAGATACGCAGTATTTT.

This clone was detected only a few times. In nucleotides, the CDR3 is TGTGCTAGTGGCTCAGGGACAGGGGCAGATACGCAGTATTTT. It encodes CASGSGTGADTQYF. This sequence joins TRBV12-5 and TRBJ2-3; 10 bases line up with TRBD1. J lost 4 bases, V lost 6 bases, and 4 bases had no gene match. The germline gives CDR1 LGHNT, CDR2 FRNRAP. The length of the CDR3 is 14 residues. Filled out from reference TRBV12-5 and TRBJ2-3, the complete variable domain reads DARVTQTPRHKVTEMGQEVTMRCQPILGHNTVFWYRQTMMQGLELLAYFRNRAPLDDSGMPKDRFSAEMPDATLATLKIQPSEPRDSAVYFCASGSGTGADTQYFGPGTRLTVL.

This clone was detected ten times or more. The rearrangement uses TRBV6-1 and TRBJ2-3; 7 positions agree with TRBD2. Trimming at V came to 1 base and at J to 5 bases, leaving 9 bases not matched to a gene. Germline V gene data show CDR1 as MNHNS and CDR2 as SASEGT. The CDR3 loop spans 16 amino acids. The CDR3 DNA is TGTGCCAGCAGTGAAGGGGAGCGGGGATCTGGAGATACGCAGTATTTT. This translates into CASSEGERGSGDTQYF.

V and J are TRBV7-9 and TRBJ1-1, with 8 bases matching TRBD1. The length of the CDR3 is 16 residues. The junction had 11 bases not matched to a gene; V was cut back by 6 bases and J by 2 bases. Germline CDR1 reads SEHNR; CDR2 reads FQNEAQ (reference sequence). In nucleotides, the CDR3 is TGTGCCAGCAGATTTCCGGGACAGGAGATCAACACTGAAGCTTTCTTT. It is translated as CASRFPGQEINTEAFF. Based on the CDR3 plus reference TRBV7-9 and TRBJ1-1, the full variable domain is DTGVSQNPRHKITKRGQNVTFRCDPISEHNRLYWYRQTLGQGPEFLTYFQNEAQLEKSRLLSDRFSAERPKGSFSTLEIQRTEQGDSAMYLCASRFPGQEINTEAFFGQGTRLTVV.

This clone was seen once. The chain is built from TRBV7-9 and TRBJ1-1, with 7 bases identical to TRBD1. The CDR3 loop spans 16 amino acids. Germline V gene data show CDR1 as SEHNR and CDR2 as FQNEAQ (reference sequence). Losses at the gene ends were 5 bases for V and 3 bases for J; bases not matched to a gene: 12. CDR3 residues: CASSPYRGRGDTEAFF. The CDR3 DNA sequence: TGTGCCAGCAGCCCGTATAGGGGGCGGGGGGACACTGAAGCTTTCTTT.

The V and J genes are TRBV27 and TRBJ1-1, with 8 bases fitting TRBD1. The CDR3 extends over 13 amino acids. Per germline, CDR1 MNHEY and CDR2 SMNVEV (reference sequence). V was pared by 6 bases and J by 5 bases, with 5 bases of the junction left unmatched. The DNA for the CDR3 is TGTGCCAGCAGCCTAGACAGGGGTACTGAAGCTTTCTTT. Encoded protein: CASSLDRGTEAFF.

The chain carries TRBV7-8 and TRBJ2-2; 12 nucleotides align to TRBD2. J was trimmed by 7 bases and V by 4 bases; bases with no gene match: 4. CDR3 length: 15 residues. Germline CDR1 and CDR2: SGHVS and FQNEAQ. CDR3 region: CASSYGLAGIGELFF. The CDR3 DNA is TGTGCCAGCAGCTACGGACTAGCGGGGATCGGGGAGCTGTTTTTT.

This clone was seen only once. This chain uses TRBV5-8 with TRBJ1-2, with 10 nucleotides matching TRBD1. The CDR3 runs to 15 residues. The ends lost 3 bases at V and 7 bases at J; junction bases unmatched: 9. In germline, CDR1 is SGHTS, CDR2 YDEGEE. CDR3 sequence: CASSSRDRGRGGYTF. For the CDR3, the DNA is TGTGCCAGCAGCTCCCGGGACAGGGGTAGAGGTGGCTACACCTTC.

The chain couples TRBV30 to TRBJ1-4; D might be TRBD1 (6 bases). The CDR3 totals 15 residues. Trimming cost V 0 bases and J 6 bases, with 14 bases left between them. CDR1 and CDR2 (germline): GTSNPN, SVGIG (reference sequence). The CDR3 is CAWSVGEGGYEKLFF. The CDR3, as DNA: TGTGCCTGGAGTGTAGGAGAGGGGGGGTATGAAAAACTGTTTTTT.

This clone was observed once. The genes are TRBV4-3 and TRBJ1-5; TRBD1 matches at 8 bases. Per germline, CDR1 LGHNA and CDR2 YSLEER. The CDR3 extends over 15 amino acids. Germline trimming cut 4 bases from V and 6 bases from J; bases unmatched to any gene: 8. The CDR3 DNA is TGCGCCAGCAGCCTCCGGACAGGGAAGAGTCAGCCCCAGCATTTT. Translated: CASSLRTGKSQPQHF.

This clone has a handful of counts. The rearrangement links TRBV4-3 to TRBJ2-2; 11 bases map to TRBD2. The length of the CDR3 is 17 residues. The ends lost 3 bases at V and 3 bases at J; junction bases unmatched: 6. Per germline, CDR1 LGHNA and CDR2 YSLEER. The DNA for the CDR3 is TGCGCCAGCAGCCAGGAGACTAGCGGGGCCTACACCGGGGAGCTGTTTTTT. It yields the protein CASSQETSGAYTGELFF.

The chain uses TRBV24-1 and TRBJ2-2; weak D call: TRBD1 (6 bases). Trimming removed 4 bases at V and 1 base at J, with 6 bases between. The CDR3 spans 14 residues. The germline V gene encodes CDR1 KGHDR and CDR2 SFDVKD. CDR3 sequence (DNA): TGTGCCACCAGTGAAGGGGGGAACACCGGGGAGCTGTTTTTT. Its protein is CATSEGGNTGELFF.

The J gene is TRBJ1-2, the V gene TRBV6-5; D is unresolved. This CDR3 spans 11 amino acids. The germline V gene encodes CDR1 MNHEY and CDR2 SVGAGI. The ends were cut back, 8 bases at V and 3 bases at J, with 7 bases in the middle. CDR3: CASRRDYGYTF. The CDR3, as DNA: TGTGCCAGCCGTCGGGACTATGGCTACACCTTC.

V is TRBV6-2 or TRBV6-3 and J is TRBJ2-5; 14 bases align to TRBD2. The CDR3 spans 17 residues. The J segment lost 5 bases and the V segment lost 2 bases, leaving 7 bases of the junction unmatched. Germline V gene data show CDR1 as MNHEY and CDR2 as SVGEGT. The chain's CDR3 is CASSYGGTSGSRETQYF. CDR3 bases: TGTGCCAGCAGTTACGGCGGGACTAGCGGGAGCCGGGAGACCCAGTACTTC.

The CDR3 protein is CAIRGAQSGYTF. In DNA, the CDR3 is TGTGCCATCCGGGGGGCTCAGTCTGGCTACACCTTC. The chain uses TRBV7-8 and TRBJ1-2, with D possibly matching TRBD1 (6 bases). Deletions cut 10 bases from V and 7 bases from J, with 16 bases between. The length of the CDR3 is 12 residues. Looked up from germline, CDR1 is SGHVS and CDR2 is FQNEAQ.

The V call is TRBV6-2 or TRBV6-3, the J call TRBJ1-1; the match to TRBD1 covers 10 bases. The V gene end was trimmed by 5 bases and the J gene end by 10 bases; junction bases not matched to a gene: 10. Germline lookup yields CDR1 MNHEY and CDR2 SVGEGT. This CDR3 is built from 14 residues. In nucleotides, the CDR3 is TGTGCCAGCAGTCAAGCGGGTGGACAGGGGGTAGCTTTCTTT. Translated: CASSQAGGQGVAFF.

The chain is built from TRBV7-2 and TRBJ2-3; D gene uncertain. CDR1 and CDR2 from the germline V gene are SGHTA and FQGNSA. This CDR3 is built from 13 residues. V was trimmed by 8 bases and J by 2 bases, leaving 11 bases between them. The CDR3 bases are TGTGCCAGCCAAGCGAGGTTCACAGATACGCAGTATTTT. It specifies CASQARFTDTQYF.

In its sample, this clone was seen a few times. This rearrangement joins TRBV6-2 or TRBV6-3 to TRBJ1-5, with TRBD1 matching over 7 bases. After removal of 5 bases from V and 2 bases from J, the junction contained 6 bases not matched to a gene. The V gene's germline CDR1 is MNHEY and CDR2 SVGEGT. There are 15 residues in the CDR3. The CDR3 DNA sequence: TGTGCCAGCAGTGTCCGACAGGGTGGCAATCAGCCCCAGCATTTT. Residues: CASSVRQGGNQPQHF.

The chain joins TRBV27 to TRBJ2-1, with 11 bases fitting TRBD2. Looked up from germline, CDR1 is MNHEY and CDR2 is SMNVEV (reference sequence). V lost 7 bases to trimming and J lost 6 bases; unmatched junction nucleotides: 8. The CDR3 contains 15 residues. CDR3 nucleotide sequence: TGTGCCAGCACCCCAGGGACTAGCGGTCTCAATGAGCAGTTCTTC. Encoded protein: CASTPGTSGLNEQFF.